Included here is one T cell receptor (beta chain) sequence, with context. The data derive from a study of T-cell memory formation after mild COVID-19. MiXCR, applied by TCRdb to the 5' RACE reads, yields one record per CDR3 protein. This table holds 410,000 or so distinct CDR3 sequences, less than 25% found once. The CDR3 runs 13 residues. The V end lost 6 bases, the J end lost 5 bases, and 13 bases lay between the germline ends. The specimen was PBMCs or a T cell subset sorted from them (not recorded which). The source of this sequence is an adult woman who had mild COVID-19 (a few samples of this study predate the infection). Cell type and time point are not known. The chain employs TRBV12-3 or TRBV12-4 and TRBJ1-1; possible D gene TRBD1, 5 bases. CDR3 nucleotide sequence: TGTGCCAGCAGCTGGGGGATAAGGACTGAAGCTTTCTTT. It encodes CASSWGIRTEAFF.